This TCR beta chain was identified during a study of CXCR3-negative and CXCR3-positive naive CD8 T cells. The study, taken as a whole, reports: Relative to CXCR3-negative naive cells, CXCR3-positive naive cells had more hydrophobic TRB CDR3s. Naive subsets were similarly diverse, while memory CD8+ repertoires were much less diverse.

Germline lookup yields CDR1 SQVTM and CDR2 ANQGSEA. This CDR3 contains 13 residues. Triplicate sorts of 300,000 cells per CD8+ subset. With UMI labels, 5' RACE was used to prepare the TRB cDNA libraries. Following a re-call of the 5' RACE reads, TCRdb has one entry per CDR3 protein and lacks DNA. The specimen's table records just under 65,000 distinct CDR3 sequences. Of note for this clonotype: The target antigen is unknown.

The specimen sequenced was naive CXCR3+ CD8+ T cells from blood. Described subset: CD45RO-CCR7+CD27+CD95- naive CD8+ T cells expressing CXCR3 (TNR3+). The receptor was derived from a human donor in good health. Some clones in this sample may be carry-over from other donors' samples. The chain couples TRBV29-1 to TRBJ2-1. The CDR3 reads CSVEQEIYNEQFF.